The sequence of this T cell receptor (beta chain) was determined in a study of blood T cell repertoires in COVID-19. There are 15 residues in the CDR3. CDR1 and CDR2 (germline): KGHSH, LQKENI. V was clipped by 3 bases and J by 3 bases, with 15 bases between them. Profiling relied on immunoSEQ multiplex PCR, and the TCRdb table lists in-frame clones only, not all of them. The sample shows approximately 150,000 clones, around 83% of them seen only once. Sample: peripheral blood. The V call is TRBV18, the J call TRBJ2-7, with a tentative D call TRBD2 (6 bases). The TCR sequence derives from a woman in her seventies who had recovered from COVID-19. This CDR3 reads CASSPTGVRDYEQYF. In DNA, the CDR3 is TGTGCCAGCTCACCCACGGGGGTGCGGGACTACGAGCAGTACTTC.